This T cell receptor beta chain was sequenced for a study of shared clonotypes between healthy human individuals. In germline, CDR1 is SGHNT, CDR2 YYREEE (reference sequence). V lost 4 bases and J lost 7, with 9 bases in between. The CDR3 extends over 11 amino acids. This clone was observed a handful of times. This specimen includes other DNA sequences encoding the same CDR3. Sequenced by immunoSEQ multiplex PCR; TCRdb stores in-frame clones only, minus some. The sample lists about 600,000 clones, less than 97% occurring once. Naive CD8 cells comprised CD45RO-negative, CCR7-positively selected cells, excluding terminally differentiated effector memory CD45RA+ cells.

The sequencing sample was made of naive CD8+ T cells sorted from blood. The receptor's source is a woman in her twenties or thirties in good health. The gene calls are TRBV5-4 and TRBJ2-7; D is undetermined. This CDR3 reads CASSTVGEQYF. In DNA form, the CDR3 reads TGTGCCAGCAGCACAGTAGGGGAGCAGTACTTC.